Listed below are T cell receptor beta chains from one sample, sequenced in a study of vaccination effects on CD4 cells after COVID-19. No antigen has been assigned to these receptors. Sequencing was performed with immunoSEQ multiplex PCR; in TCRdb, only in-frame clones are kept and a portion is missing. The sample consists of about 15,000 clones, approximately 70% of them appearing once. The material was CD4+ T cells from PBMCs cultured with SARS-CoV-2 spike peptides, obtained after COVID-19 vaccination. The receptors were gathered from a human donor who received a COVID-19 vaccine. CDR3s include the opening cysteine and the closing phenylalanine or tryptophan. A D gene is named only where the DNA matches it firmly. The size field is filled for only some rows; it gives once, few, many or a size class.

TRBV7-9	.	14	TRBJ2-7	TRBD2	CASENSGGTYEQYF	TGTGCCAGCGAGAATAGCGGGGGCACCTACGAGCAGTACTTC
TRBV6-2/TRBV6-3	.	17	TRBJ2-7	TRBD2	CASSYFRPPAGAYEQYF	TGTGCCAGCAGTTACTTTAGACCGCCCGCGGGAGCCTACGAGCAGTACTTC
TRBV30	.	16	TRBJ1-4	.	CAWSEKIPRSDEKLFF	TGTGCCTGGAGTGAAAAAATCCCACGGTCGGATGAAAAACTGTTTTTT
TRBV7-8	.	19	TRBJ1-1	TRBD1	CASSSVGTGRLRPNTEAFF	TGTGCCAGCAGCTCTGTTGGGACAGGGCGGTTGAGGCCCAACACTGAAGCTTTCTTT
TRBV27	.	14	TRBJ2-3	.	CASSLGTRTDTQYF	TGTGCCAGCAGTTTAGGGACCCGTACAGATACGCAGTATTTT
TRBV5-1	.	16	TRBJ2-5	.	CASSLRLRQTQETQYF	TGCGCCAGCAGCTTGCGTCTGCGACAGACCCAAGAGACCCAGTACTTC
TRBV5-1	.	14	TRBJ1-2	.	CASSLEQGNYGYTF	TGCGCCAGCAGCTTGGAACAGGGCAACTATGGCTACACCTTC
TRBV7-9	few	14	TRBJ2-3	.	CASSLDLSTDTQYF	TGTGCCAGCAGCCTGGACCTGTCCACAGATACGCAGTATTTT
TRBV9	once	15	TRBJ2-1	TRBD2	CASSSRDYPYNEQFF	TGTGCCAGCAGTAGCCGGGACTACCCCTACAATGAGCAGTTCTTC
TRBV28	.	14	TRBJ1-2	.	CASTRTARLYGYTF	TGTGCCAGCACCCGGACAGCAAGACTCTATGGCTACACCTTC
TRBV28	.	15	TRBJ2-1	TRBD2	CASSLLSGTIHEQFF	TGTGCCAGCAGTTTATTAAGCGGGACCATCCATGAGCAGTTCTTC
TRBV19	.	14	TRBJ2-7	.	CASSRSNGVHEQYF	TGTGCCAGTAGTCGGAGCAACGGGGTCCACGAGCAGTACTTC
TRBV19	.	15	TRBJ2-5	.	CASSDNRDLQETQYF	TGTGCCAGTAGTGATAACCGGGACTTACAAGAGACCCAGTACTTC
TRBV7-3	few	14	TRBJ2-3	.	CASSSGASTDTQYF	TGTGCCAGCAGCTCCGGGGCGAGCACAGATACGCAGTATTTT
TRBV6-5	once	15	TRBJ2-3	.	CASRGTPAGTDTQYF	TGTGCCAGCAGAGGGACTCCCGCAGGCACAGATACGCAGTATTTT
TRBV7-8	few	16	TRBJ2-7	TRBD1	CASSGRGQGPTYEQYF	TGTGCCAGCAGCGGGAGAGGACAGGGGCCTACCTACGAGCAGTACTTC
TRBV7-9	.	13	TRBJ1-2	TRBD1	CASSSQGADGYTF	TGTGCCAGCAGCTCACAGGGGGCGGATGGCTACACCTTC
TRBV11-2	.	15	TRBJ2-5	.	CASSLFPGGGGTQYF	TGTGCCAGCAGCTTATTCCCAGGTGGAGGGGGGACCCAGTACTTC
TRBV2	few	17	TRBJ1-5	TRBD1	CASSPGLHRGGNQPQHF	TGTGCCAGCAGTCCCGGGCTCCACAGGGGTGGCAATCAGCCCCAGCATTTT
TRBV9	.	12	TRBJ2-2	.	CASSVRTGELFF	TGTGCCAGCAGCGTACGCACCGGGGAGCTGTTTTTT
TRBV29-1	.	15	TRBJ2-1	.	CSVRIGKGSYNEQFF	TGCAGCGTTCGCATTGGAAAGGGTTCCTACAATGAGCAGTTCTTC
TRBV30	few	13	TRBJ2-7	.	CAWSGRGGYEQYF	TGTGCCTGGTCGGGACGAGGAGGATACGAGCAGTACTTC
TRBV5-6	.	15	TRBJ2-1	TRBD1	CASSQTGGTRNEQFF	TGTGCCAGCAGCCAGACAGGGGGAACGAGGAATGAGCAGTTCTTC
TRBV19	.	15	TRBJ2-3	.	CASSINSYPTDTQYF	TGTGCCAGTAGTATTAACAGCTACCCCACAGATACGCAGTATTTT
TRBV28	few	14	TRBJ1-5	.	CASSLEQPNQPQHF	TGTGCCAGCAGTTTGGAGCAGCCTAATCAGCCCCAGCATTTT
TRBV4-2	.	15	TRBJ1-1	.	CASSQGVGGNTEAFF	TGTGCCAGCAGCCAAGGAGTAGGGGGGAACACTGAAGCTTTCTTT
TRBV6-1	few	13	TRBJ2-7	.	CASSEGESYEQYF	TGTGCCAGCAGTGAAGGGGAGTCCTACGAGCAGTACTTC
TRBV7-9	.	17	TRBJ2-7	TRBD1	CASSPLYWGRGTYEQYF	TGTGCCAGCAGCCCCCTTTATTGGGGCAGGGGGACCTACGAGCAGTACTTC
TRBV2	few	16	TRBJ2-5	TRBD2	CASTPRASGRQETQYF	TGTGCCAGCACCCCTCGGGCTAGCGGGAGACAAGAGACCCAGTACTTC
TRBV29-1	.	15	TRBJ2-1	TRBD2	CSVASGAGGRNEQFF	TGCAGCGTTGCTTCAGGGGCGGGGGGTCGCAATGAGCAGTTCTTC
TRBV7-2	.	16	TRBJ1-1	.	CASSFATAPMNTEAFF	TGTGCCAGCAGCTTCGCCACAGCACCTATGAACACTGAAGCTTTCTTT
TRBV5-6	few	14	TRBJ1-5	.	CASSLAARNQPQHF	TGTGCCAGCAGCTTGGCGGCCCGCAATCAGCCCCAGCATTTT
TRBV14	.	15	TRBJ2-1	TRBD2	CASRGVAGNYNEQFF	TGTGCCAGCCGTGGAGTAGCGGGAAACTACAATGAGCAGTTCTTC
TRBV18	.	12	TRBJ2-1	.	CASSPPGNEQFF	TGTGCCAGCTCACCACCGGGGAATGAGCAGTTCTTC
TRBV28	.	14	TRBJ1-2	.	CASSPPSVPYGYTF	TGTGCCAGCAGCCCCCCGTCCGTTCCCTATGGCTACACCTTC
TRBV7-2	.	12	TRBJ1-1	.	CASSLRSLRAFF	TGTGCCAGCAGCTTGAGGTCCCTGAGAGCTTTCTTT
TRBV3-1/TRBV3-2	.	17	TRBJ2-3	TRBD2	CASSQRTSGRFPDTQYF	TGTGCCAGCAGCCAAAGGACTAGCGGGAGGTTCCCAGATACGCAGTATTTT
TRBV7-2	.	13	TRBJ1-2	.	CASRSRGNYGYTF	TGTGCCAGCAGATCTAGGGGAAACTATGGCTACACCTTC
TRBV19	.	15	TRBJ1-2	TRBD1	CASSPPQTGSYGYTF	TGTGCCAGTAGTCCACCCCAGACAGGGTCCTATGGCTACACCTTC
TRBV5-1	.	15	TRBJ2-3	.	CASSSSNSRTDTQYF	TGCGCCAGCAGCTCATCGAACAGTAGGACAGATACGCAGTATTTT
TRBV7-8	.	16	TRBJ1-6	.	CASSLSSLVVDSPLHF	TGTGCCAGCAGCTTAAGTTCGCTAGTAGTCGATTCACCCCTCCACTTT
TRBV20-1	few	16	TRBJ2-3	TRBD1	CSASGPGLTGTDTQYF	TGCAGTGCTAGTGGACCCGGCCTGACAGGGACGGATACGCAGTATTTT
TRBV2	.	14	TRBJ1-6	TRBD1	CASTNTGGSSPLHF	TGTGCCAGCACGAATACAGGGGGCAGTTCACCCCTCCACTTT
TRBV2	.	19	TRBJ2-2	TRBD2	CASSPRLAGTFLNTGELFF	TGTGCCAGCAGTCCCAGACTAGCGGGGACGTTCTTGAACACCGGGGAGCTGTTTTTT
TRBV4-1	.	15	TRBJ1-4	TRBD1	CASSQRTGPSEKLFF	TGCGCCAGCAGCCAACGGACAGGGCCTTCTGAAAAACTGTTTTTT
TRBV29-1	once	12	TRBJ1-1	.	CSVVEGNTEAFF	TGCAGCGTTGTTGAGGGGAACACTGAAGCTTTCTTT
TRBV4-1	.	17	TRBJ2-2	.	CASSHHPRAGFTGELFF	TGCGCCAGCAGCCATCACCCCCGGGCAGGGTTTACCGGGGAGCTGTTTTTT
TRBV29-1	.	13	TRBJ1-5	.	CSVSQGGNQPQHF	TGCAGCGTTAGCCAGGGTGGCAATCAGCCCCAGCATTTT
TRBV9	.	14	TRBJ2-1	.	CASSPRQVDNEQFF	TGTGCCAGCAGCCCCAGACAGGTAGACAATGAGCAGTTCTTC
TRBV6-5	few	16	TRBJ1-6	.	CASSWRGESYNSPLHF	TGTGCCAGCAGTTGGAGGGGGGAGTCCTATAATTCACCCCTCCACTTT
TRBV4-1	.	13	TRBJ1-1	.	CASREFADTEAFF	TGCGCCAGCAGGGAATTTGCGGACACTGAAGCTTTCTTT
TRBV4-1	.	15	TRBJ1-5	.	CASSQGGQGHQPQHF	TGCGCCAGCAGCCAAGGGGGGCAGGGTCATCAGCCCCAGCATTTT
TRBV6-6	.	15	TRBJ1-3	TRBD1	CASRRQGGTGNTIYF	TGTGCCAGCAGGAGACAGGGAGGTACTGGAAACACCATATATTTT
TRBV7-6	.	15	TRBJ2-7	.	CASSLEDRNSYEQYF	TGTGCCAGCAGCCTAGAAGACAGGAACTCCTACGAGCAGTACTTC
TRBV19	.	15	TRBJ1-3	.	CASTPRRDIGNTIYF	TGTGCCAGTACCCCCCGCCGGGACATTGGAAACACCATATATTTT